This T cell receptor (beta chain) was observed in a study of cytomegalovirus exposure and HLA in healthy donors (dated by TCRdb to 2017 to 2019). Some background on the complete study: An earlier analysis of more than 550 of the donors reported over 250 Gb of sequence data and 100 million to 120 million unique TCR beta sequences obtained from about 200 million T cells. Approximately 310 gigabases of sequencing data and tens of millions of unique TCR sequences were included in an early release covering about 620 HLA-typed donors. Of the 300 to 500 genotyped donors, 81% were placed in the genetic ancestry cluster associated with self-reported Caucasian donors. The study aimed to test whether cataloging public T cell receptors could reveal signatures of past pathogen exposure. The T cell repertoires of 700 or so subjects were profiled by immunosequencing and related to cytomegalovirus serostatus. Besides the first cohort of under 700 subjects, a separate validation cohort made up of over a hundred different subjects was used. High-throughput TCR immunosequencing, statistical association of individual TCRs with disease status, and machine learning were combined to predict cytomegalovirus infection status. A later analysis re-examined previously published TCR beta repertoires from more than 550 donors and added high-resolution HLA genotyping to investigate patterns of TCR occurrence. Rather than using new phenotypic data, the later analysis identified candidate immune exposures from TCR beta sequences and from how often those sequences occurred across donors. To decide whether each TCR beta V gene segment behaved as functional or pseudogenic, an earlier analysis of some 600 of the donors relied on high-throughput TCR beta sequencing. Alongside the repertoire data, information on donor age, sex, ethnicity and CMV serostatus was compiled. A later genetic analysis used genome-wide SNP genotypes for about 60% of the roughly 670 donors, treating that subset as a discovery cohort. All discovery cohort repertoires had been generated using a single sequencing platform. Both class I and class II loci were covered by HLA typing, at four-digit resolution. Typing coverage differed by locus: A, B, C, DRB1 and DQB1 were typed in roughly 629-630 donors, DQA1 in approximately 520, DPA1 in some 600, and DPB1 in roughly 450. A handful of DR-DQ haplotypes were handled as single units for association and clustering because linkage in the cohort was strong. Among about 400 genotyped donors of the cohort, an average of roughly 230,000 unique TCR beta nucleotide sequences was sequenced per donor, of which about 19% were non-productive.

This clone was observed a single time. Its target antigen remains unknown. No base-level quality is on record; no much larger clone is a single base apart. Libraries were made using the immunoSEQ multiplex PCR assay. For the multiplex PCR, a mixture combining 60 forward primers for TCR Vbeta segments and 13 reverse primers for TCR Jbeta segments was used. The CDR3 region of rearranged TCR beta genes was amplified from genomic DNA by a multiplex PCR assay. On the Illumina HiSeq System, the amplified TCR beta libraries were sequenced as 87-base-pair reads. On the study's bioinformatics: A later analysis tallied 75 million to 95 million unique TCR beta chains across the 600 to 700 repertoires, and around 10 million of those chains were shared by two or more donors. Raw reads were error-corrected and collapsed into unique sequences by a nearest-neighbor algorithm in which closely related sequences were merged to remove PCR and sequencing errors. V, D and J gene segments were assigned by aligning CDR3 sequences to IMGT reference sequences. Each retained sequence needed at least a six-nucleotide match to both a V gene segment and a J gene segment. Rearrangements were called productive when the CDR3 lacked stop codons and stayed in frame with V and J; all others were non-productive. Following IMGT convention, CDR3 was defined as the stretch from the second conserved V-encoded cysteine up to the conserved J-encoded phenylalanine. The earlier analysis of 550 to 650 of the donors excluded any sequence lacking an unambiguous match to a single V gene segment. An earlier analysis of approximately 590 of the donors called V segments functional above 56.7% productive rearrangements and segregating when the between-donor standard deviation exceeded 5%. A statistical classification framework was developed to diagnose cytomegalovirus status using the catalog of TCR beta chain sequences. A later analysis assigned V and J genes by comparing TCR nucleotide sequences with IMGT/GENE-DB human TR gene sequences. Using the TCRdist pipeline, a later analysis assigned CDR3 sequences along with most-parsimonious VDJ recombination scenarios. In a later analysis, each TCR beta chain was defined by its CDR3 amino acid sequence together with its V-gene family, and reads without a unique V-gene family were excluded. In a later analysis, 450 to 600 highly shared, low-generation-probability nucleotide sequences were removed to address suspected cross-contamination and a sequencing artifact. For each public chain, a later analysis derived a clonal expansion index from normalized ranks of inferred template counts within each repertoire. In a later analysis, generation probabilities were computed with a VDJ recombination model fitted to out-of-frame rearrangements, and the resulting probabilities were checked against IGoR. A later analysis scored TCR-TCR, TCR-HLA and TCR-CMV co-occurrence with hypergeometric tests, applying a repertoire-size bias correction to TCR pairs. A later analysis estimated false discovery rates by permuting HLA or CMV assignments 20 times. In a later analysis, co-occurring TCRs were grouped using DBSCAN, and TCRdist sequence similarity was added for clustering within HLA-allele-positive subsets. Repertoires with fewer than 30,000 or more than 120,000 public chains, plus five repertoires with anomalous nucleotide sharing, were excluded from co-occurrence clustering. In TCRdb, the immuneACCESS table is reduced to in-frame sequences with V and J assigned. These tables do not hold every clone; where another copy was compared, an unresolved V gene accounts for under half, and the others remain unexplained. V, J and clone size were drawn from that table, and D and trimming were deduced from the DNA. The sample profile shows about 210,000 clones; under 85% of them were found once. The top ten constitute roughly 10% of the sample.

What the authors observed across the whole study: In a later analysis, HLA-associated TCR beta chains were found to be more clonally expanded and to have lower generation probabilities than equally common non-associated chains. In an earlier analysis of more than 500 of the donors, most TCR beta V segments appeared in productive rearrangements about 87% or about 30% of the time, broadly matching IMGT annotations. In a later genetic analysis, a missense DCLRE1C variant was associated with V-gene and J-gene trimming of TCR beta chains, and the association was replicated in an independent cohort. HLA typing was unavailable for some donors at each locus, so association tests used only the typed subset. Most TCR sequences were seen in very few donors, while some public TCRs were found in many individuals. Correlated functional status among segregating V segments might be attributable to linkage disequilibrium, but an unknown experimental factor could not be ruled out. When HLA alleles, especially DR and DQ, strongly co-occurred, attributing TCR associations to individual alleles was difficult. In vitro tests confirmed that three of the cytomegalovirus-associated TCR beta chains recognize cytomegalovirus antigens. It was suggested by the authors that the approach could potentially be generalized to other disease states and immunological phenotypes. The classifier was reported to diagnose cytomegalovirus status with high specificity and sensitivity in both the original and validation cohorts. According to a later genetic analysis, donors in an Asian-associated ancestry cluster had fewer N-insertions in productive TCRs than the approximately 700-donor mean. At a false discovery rate of 0.05, a later analysis linked 15,000 to 20,000 TCR beta sequences to specific HLA alleles. The study gave a list of 150 to 200 TCR beta chains associated with cytomegalovirus. According to a later analysis, most CMV-associated TCR beta chains appeared to be HLA-restricted, and the HLA associations seemed to be driven largely by CMV exposure. In a later analysis, TCR association rates were found to vary across HLA loci, with the most associated TCRs seen for DRB1 alleles and the fewest for HLA-C alleles. A later analysis reported that several top co-occurrence clusters appeared linked to parvovirus B19, influenza, CMV and Epstein-Barr virus. About 15 rarely observed V segments, including chromosome 9 orphons, were excluded from the earlier analysis of just under 600 of the donors because counts were too low. A further reported finding was that TCR beta sequences accurately predicted the HLA-A and HLA-B alleles for most subjects in the first cohort. Sequencing depth was assumed to be roughly uniform across donors in the presence/absence analyses, though that assumption may not hold. In this cohort, only TCR beta chains were sequenced, and detectable features were limited by the absence of alpha or paired-chain data. The sequencing pipeline was judged likely to have produced a cluster of highly shared sequence variants as a technical artifact. CMV serostatus was the only immune exposure information available for the cohort.

In total, roughly 670 healthy bone marrow donors made up the cohort. All cohort members were sampled while nominally healthy, although unrecorded immune exposures were likely present. The donor was CMV seropositive and was included in the group of approximately 310 seropositive cohort members. A peripheral blood sample was collected from each donor, and TCR beta sequencing was performed on peripheral blood mononuclear cells. Genomic DNA extraction from the blood cell samples was performed with the Qiagen DNeasy Blood Extraction Kit. This clonotype was obtained from a woman in her forties or fifties in good health and CMV-seropositive. The sequencing input was PBMCs.

This receptor has the CDR3 CASSIGPAGSTDTQYF. In nucleotide form, the sequence is TGTGCCAGTAGTATAGGTCCAGCGGGGAGCACAGATACGCAGTATTTT. The chain couples TRBV19 to TRBJ2-3; 7 bases in the middle match TRBD2. The CDR3 sequence holds 16 residues, the cysteine and phenylalanine included. Kept here is only the CDR3 DNA, which spans 48 bases and is read in frame from base 1. Here V drops 1 base and J drops 0 bases, and the junction holds 4 bases not matched to any gene. The germline V gene (reference sequence) supplies CDR1 LNHDA and CDR2 SQIVND.